This TCR beta chain originates from a study of cytomegalovirus exposure and HLA in healthy donors. Study-level information: When over 300 donors were genotyped, just over 80% of them were found to fall in the Caucasian-associated ancestry cluster. Study-level points and caveats: Other equally common chains were less clonally expanded than HLA-associated TCR beta chains, a later analysis showed.

Note on this clone: Its antigen is still unknown.

The donors comprised healthy bone marrow donors. Donors were ostensibly healthy at sampling, although undocumented immune exposures were probable. Primers: 60 Vbeta forward and 13 Jbeta reverse. Libraries were prepared by immunoSEQ multiplex PCR; TCRdb keeps only in-frame clonotypes and omits some of them. The sample holds tens of thousands of clones; roughly 80% are singletons and the top ten take 2.7%. The receptor's source is a man in his fifties in good health and CMV-seronegative. Input material: PBMCs.

The CDR3 here is CASSLLTDTQYF. In DNA, the CDR3 is TGTGCCAGCAGCCTACTCACAGATACGCAGTATTTT. The chain couples TRBV14 to TRBJ2-3; D unresolved. Germline V gene sequence: CDR1 SGHDN, CDR2 FVKESK. There are 12 residues in the CDR3. The V gene lost 4 bases and the J gene lost 2 bases, with 4 bases spanning the gap.